Listed below are T cell receptor beta chains from one sample, sequenced in a study of neurological immune-mediated disorders. TCRdb re-called the 5' RACE reads with MiXCR, one entry per CDR3 protein. The sample yields tens of thousands of distinct CDR3 sequences, roughly 13% seen once. Sequencing input: PBMCs. These TCRs come from a female donor with HTLV-1-associated myelopathy (HAM/TSP). CDR3s include the opening cysteine and the closing phenylalanine or tryptophan. The D gene is left open where the match is weak. Expanded clones are given a class, and other clones once, few, many or no size at all.

clone_size,v_call,j_call,d_call,cdr3_nt,cdr3_aa
many,TRBV5-1,TRBJ2-2,TRBD1,TGCGCCAGCCCCGGACAGGGGTCGAACACCGGGGAGCTGTTTTTT,CASPGQGSNTGELFF
many,TRBV29-1,TRBJ2-7,NA,TGCAGCGCCTCAGGTGGGGGGGCGATCTACGAGCAGTACTTC,CSASGGGAIYEQYF
many,TRBV12-3/TRBV12-4,TRBJ2-1,TRBD1,TGTGCCAGCAGCCCTCGACAGGGGCTATACAATGAGCAGTTCTTC,CASSPRQGLYNEQFF
many,TRBV7-9,TRBJ2-5,NA,TGTGCCAGCAGCTTAAACTCAGGGAATCAAGAGACCCAGTACTTC,CASSLNSGNQETQYF
many,TRBV5-1,TRBJ1-3,NA,TGCGCCAGCAGCTTGAACGGCGGCTCTGGAAACACCATATATTTT,CASSLNGGSGNTIYF
many,TRBV9,TRBJ2-1,NA,TGTGCCAGCAGCGAACCGGGACTTAAGATCTTC,CASSEPGLKIF
many,TRBV11-3,TRBJ2-3,NA,TGTGCCAGCAGTTCCCAATCCTCCACGACAGATACGCAGTATTTT,CASSSQSSTTDTQYF
many,TRBV20-1,TRBJ1-1,TRBD1,TGCAGTGCTAGAGCAGGACAGGAAATGAACACTGAAGCTTTCTTT,CSARAGQEMNTEAFF
many,TRBV7-8,TRBJ2-3,TRBD2,TGTGCCAGCAGCTTAAGACTAGCGGGGAACACAGATACGCAGTATTTT,CASSLRLAGNTDTQYF
medium-sized,TRBV10-3,TRBJ2-2,TRBD2,TGTGCCATCGGAGGGCTAGCGGGGAACACCGGGGAGCTGTTTTTT,CAIGGLAGNTGELFF
medium-sized,TRBV29-1,TRBJ2-2,NA,TGCAGCGTTGGACGGGCGTCGAACACCGGGGAGCTGTTTTTT,CSVGRASNTGELFF
NA,TRBV5-1,TRBJ1-5,NA,TGCGCCAGCAGCTTGGAGGCAGATAGCAATCAGCCCCAGCATTTT,CASSLEADSNQPQHF
few,TRBV16,TRBJ2-1,NA,TGTGCCAGCAGCCAATCCCCAGGGAACAATGAGCAGTTCTTC,CASSQSPGNNEQFF
many,TRBV6-1,TRBJ2-7,NA,TGTGCCAGCAGTGAAATGAGAACCCGAGGGTACTTC,CASSEMRTRGYF
many,TRBV12-3/TRBV12-4,TRBJ2-2,NA,TGTGCCAGCAGTTTTACTCGGGGAGGCGCCGGGGAGCTGTTTTTT,CASSFTRGGAGELFF
NA,TRBV18,TRBJ1-5,TRBD1,TGTGCCAGCTCACGTTCAGGGGGGTATCAGCCCCAGCATTTT,CASSRSGGYQPQHF
many,TRBV5-1,TRBJ2-3,NA,TGCGCCAGCAGCCGAACCGGGGGGCGGAGCACAGATACGCAGTATTTT,CASSRTGGRSTDTQYF
NA,TRBV7-9,TRBJ2-7,TRBD1,TGTGCCAGCAGCTCCGGGACAGAGTACTACGAGCAGTACTTC,CASSSGTEYYEQYF
many,TRBV12-3/TRBV12-4,TRBJ1-2,NA,TGTGCCAGCAGTTTTACGAGTAACTATGGCTACACCTTC,CASSFTSNYGYTF
many,TRBV6-6,TRBJ2-1,TRBD1,TGTGCCAGCAGTTACAGAGGGACAGGGGTGGATGAGCAGTTCTTC,CASSYRGTGVDEQFF
many,TRBV7-2,TRBJ2-1,NA,TGTGCCAGCAGCACCCGTTTCGGGGCGATATACAATGAGCAGTTCTTC,CASSTRFGAIYNEQFF
many,TRBV3-1,TRBJ2-1,NA,TGTGCCAGCAGCCAAGTGGGATCTAGCCCCCATTTGCAGTTCTTC,CASSQVGSSPHLQFF
many,TRBV15,TRBJ2-1,TRBD1,TGTGCTACCAGCAGAGTCCCAAACAGGGGCTCCTACAATGAGCAGTTCTTC,CATSRVPNRGSYNEQFF
many,TRBV6-6,TRBJ1-6,NA,TGTGCCAGCAGTTACTCGATGTGGCAGGGTAATTCACCCCTCCACTTT,CASSYSMWQGNSPLHF
few,TRBV7-3,TRBJ1-1,NA,TGTGCCAGCAGCTTAGAGGGCGGGACTACAAGCTCAAGGAACACTGAAGCTTTCTTT,CASSLEGGTTSSRNTEAFF
many,TRBV10-3,TRBJ2-1,NA,TGTGCCATCAGTGATAATCAGATTGGACTACCGATGTACAATGAGCAGTTCTTC,CAISDNQIGLPMYNEQFF
many,TRBV27,TRBJ1-6,NA,TGTGCCAGCAGTCGGGGAATCTCCTATAATTCACCCCTCCACTTT,CASSRGISYNSPLHF
few,TRBV6-1,TRBJ2-5,NA,TGTGCCATCGGGGGACAGCAAGAGACCCAGTACTTC,CAIGGQQETQYF
NA,TRBV2,TRBJ2-7,NA,TGTGCCAGCAGTGTACCGTACGGGGTTGAGCAGTACTTC,CASSVPYGVEQYF
many,TRBV7-2,TRBJ1-5,TRBD1,TGTGCCAGCAGCCGGATAGGGGGCGGACAGCCCCAGCATTTT,CASSRIGGGQPQHF
many,TRBV7-2,TRBJ2-1,NA,TGTGCCAGCAGCTTGGGCCGGGACCACAATGAGCAGTTCTTC,CASSLGRDHNEQFF
many,TRBV5-1,TRBJ2-2,TRBD2,TGCGCCAGCAGCTTGGCCGGCGGGGGGACCACCGGGGAGCTGTTTTTT,CASSLAGGGTTGELFF
many,TRBV28,TRBJ2-2,NA,TGTGCCAGCAGGTACTCAACCGGGGAGCTGTTTTTT,CASRYSTGELFF
NA,TRBV5-1,TRBJ2-2,NA,TGCGCCAGCAGCTTTCAGGGAGCGAACACCGGGGAGCTGTTTTTT,CASSFQGANTGELFF
few,TRBV6-5,TRBJ2-7,TRBD1,TGTGCCAGCAGCCTCACGCGAACAGGGGGCGGCAAGCAGTACTTC,CASSLTRTGGGKQYF
many,TRBV7-2,TRBJ2-2,NA,TGTGCCAGCAGCCTGAGCCTGGGTGGTCCCGGGGAGCTGTTTTTT,CASSLSLGGPGELFF
NA,TRBV9,TRBJ1-1,NA,TGTGCCAGCAGCCCCCGACCCACGGGGGGATTCGAAGCTTTCTTT,CASSPRPTGGFEAFF
many,TRBV20-1,TRBJ1-1,NA,TGCAGTGCTACGAAGACAAGGAACACTGAAGCTTTCTTT,CSATKTRNTEAFF
many,TRBV2,TRBJ1-4,TRBD1,TGTGCCAGCCGGGACAGGGCGGACGGGGGGGAAAAACTGTTTTTT,CASRDRADGGEKLFF
many,TRBV6-5,TRBJ1-2,NA,TGTGCCAGCAGTTCACAGGGAGGCTATGGCTACACCTTC,CASSSQGGYGYTF
few,TRBV19,TRBJ2-1,NA,TGTGCCAGTAGTATTTCAGCCCACGATCGGGGCTTAGAGCAGTTCTTC,CASSISAHDRGLEQFF
many,TRBV20-1,TRBJ2-7,NA,TGCAGTGCTAGTAGTCCCTACGGCTCCTACGAGCAGTACTTC,CSASSPYGSYEQYF
many,TRBV9,TRBJ1-5,NA,TGTGCCAGCAGCGTAGCACAGAGAAATCAGCCCCAGCATTTT,CASSVAQRNQPQHF
many,TRBV19,TRBJ2-3,TRBD1,TGTGCCAGTAGTATATCTACAGGGGGTATGCAGTATTTT,CASSISTGGMQYF
many,TRBV28,TRBJ2-7,NA,TGTGCCAGCAGTTTCAGGGGCGAGCAGTACTTC,CASSFRGEQYF
many,TRBV7-9,TRBJ1-1,TRBD1,TGTGCCAGCAGCTCACAGGGGAGCGACACTGAAGCTTTCTTT,CASSSQGSDTEAFF
NA,TRBV4-1,TRBJ2-3,NA,TGCGCCAGCAGCCAAGGGGGACGTAGCACCGGGGAGCAGTATTTT,CASSQGGRSTGEQYF
many,TRBV20-1,TRBJ2-1,TRBD2,TGCAGTGCTAGAAGAGACCGACTAGCGCTCTACAATGAGCAGTTCTTC,CSARRDRLALYNEQFF
few,TRBV5-1,TRBJ2-1,NA,TGCGCCAGCAGCCCTAGCGAGGCCGGGGGCTACAATGAGCAGTTCTTC,CASSPSEAGGYNEQFF
many,TRBV21-1,TRBJ1-4,NA,TGTGCCAGCCCTCCTGCAACTAATGAAAAACTGTTTTTT,CASPPATNEKLFF
NA,TRBV5-6,TRBJ2-2,NA,TGTGCCAGCAGCTTCCTCGGGACCCAAAACACCGGGGAACTGTTTTTT,CASSFLGTQNTGELFF
NA,TRBV14,TRBJ2-1,TRBD2,TGTGCCAGCAGCCAAGTGCGAGGACTAGCGGGGGTTGAGCAGTTCTTC,CASSQVRGLAGVEQFF
many,TRBV6-5,TRBJ2-7,NA,TGTGCCAGCTCAGGGAAGGGGGGGCCATACGAGCAGTACTTC,CASSGKGGPYEQYF
many,TRBV12-3/TRBV12-4,TRBJ2-3,TRBD2,TGTGCCAGCAGTTTATACGGCGGGGGGGATTCTGAGTATTTT,CASSLYGGGDSEYF
many,TRBV25-1,TRBJ1-3,NA,TGTGCCAGCAGTGACAACTCTGGAAACACCATATATTTT,CASSDNSGNTIYF